Each of the 15 T cell receptor beta chains below was sequenced from the same sample in a study of shared clonotypes between healthy human individuals. Method: immunoSEQ multiplex PCR; TCRdb's copy keeps in-frame clones and lacks some. The sample includes approximately 2,300,000 clones, 85% to 95% seen only once; the top ten take approximately 0.41%. Material: naive CD4+ T cells from PBMCs. Documented subset: CD45RA+ positively selected. These TCRs come from a young man in good health. Some clones in this sample may be carry-over from other donors' samples.

The V call is TRBV6-1, the J call TRBJ1-3; D is undetermined. CDR1 and CDR2 from the germline V gene are MNHNS and SASEGT. The CDR3 totals 14 residues. Trimming stripped 3 bases from V and 3 bases from J, with 9 bases between. The CDR3 nucleotides are TGTGCCAGCAGTGAGGGCGGGTTTGGAAACACCATATATTTT. Translating gives CASSEGGFGNTIYF.

The J gene is TRBJ2-7, the V gene TRBV5-5; TRBD2 might be the D (6 bases). The germline V gene has CDR1 SGHKS and CDR2 YYEKEE (reference sequence). V dropped 1 base and J dropped 0 bases, with 14 bases sitting between them. CDR3 size: 16 residues. CDR3 DNA sequence: TGTGCCAGCAGCTTGAGCGCGGGGTCGAGCTCCTACGAGCAGTACTTC. This sequence encodes CASSLSAGSSSYEQYF.

This clone has just one count. The chain recombines TRBV4-3 with TRBJ2-1, with D possibly being TRBD1 (6 bases). There are 13 residues in the CDR3. The V end lost 3 bases, the J end lost 8 bases, and 11 bases lay between the germline ends. The germline gives CDR1 LGHNA, CDR2 YSLEER. In DNA form, the CDR3 reads TGCGCCAGCAGCCATGCACAGGGACATGAGCAGTTCTTC. This codes for CASSHAQGHEQFF.

V gene TRBV6-1 combines with J gene TRBJ2-7; 10 nucleotides align to TRBD1. The CDR3 contains 14 residues. With 7 bases clipped from V and 4 bases from J, the junction kept 7 bases outside the gene matches. The germline V gene has CDR1 MNHNS and CDR2 SASEGT. The CDR3 loop reads CASKSGTGVYEQYF. The CDR3 DNA is TGTGCCAGCAAGTCCGGGACAGGGGTTTACGAGCAGTACTTC.

The V call is TRBV15, the J call TRBJ1-5; the D is unclear. V was pared by 5 bases and J by 4 bases, with 12 bases between. This CDR3 spans 14 amino acids. Germline-derived CDR1 and CDR2 are LNHNV and YYDKDF (reference sequence). CDR3 sequence: CATSPRRTNQPQHF. The DNA for the CDR3 is TGTGCCACCAGCCCCCGACGGACGAATCAGCCCCAGCATTTT. The full variable domain, completed using reference TRBV15 and TRBJ1-5, is DAMVIQNPRYQVTQFGKPVTLSCSQTLNHNVMYWYQQKSSQAPKLLFHYYDKDFNNEADTPDNFQSRRPNTSFCFLDIRSPGLGDTAMYLCATSPRRTNQPQHFGDGTRLSIL.

This rearrangement joins TRBV7-9 to TRBJ1-2, with D hard to call. This CDR3 has 15 residues. V shed 5 bases and J shed 5 bases, with 18 bases lying between them. Germline CDR1 SEHNR, CDR2 FQNEAQ (reference sequence). CDR3 in DNA: TGTGCCAGCAGCAGGGCCAAGGTGGAGTATTATGGCTACACCTTC. Translation: CASSRAKVEYYGYTF.

The chain has TRBV28 and TRBJ1-5, with D possibly matching TRBD1 (6 bases). This CDR3 contains 15 residues. The germline CDR1 and CDR2 sequences are MDHEN and SYDVKM. V lost 6 bases and J 9 bases, leaving 21 bases between the germline ends. The CDR3 is CASRREGGRIPPQHF. CDR3 DNA: TGTGCCAGCAGGAGGGAGGGGGGGCGCATCCCGCCCCAGCATTTT. Supplemented by reference TRBV28 and TRBJ1-5, the full variable domain reads DVKVTQSSRYLVKRTGEKVFLECVQDMDHENMFWYRQDPGLGLRLIYFSYDVKMKEKGDIPEGYSVSREKKERFSLILESASTNQTSMYLCASRREGGRIPPQHFGDGTRLSIL.

The V call is TRBV7-3, the J call TRBJ2-7; 10 bases line up with TRBD2. The CDR3 is 18 amino acids. Germline V lookup: CDR1 SGHTA, CDR2 FQGTGA. The V gene end was trimmed by 4 bases and the J gene end by 3 bases; junction bases not matched to a gene: 15. CDR3: CASSSWGASGRLFYEQYF. DNA of the CDR3: TGTGCCAGCAGCTCCTGGGGGGCTAGCGGGAGACTCTTCTACGAGCAGTACTTC.

The chain is built from TRBV28 and TRBJ1-2; D gene ambiguous. This CDR3 contains 14 residues. V was shortened by 6 bases and J by 4 bases, with 15 bases between the two germline ends. Germline V gives CDR1 MDHEN, CDR2 SYDVKM. The CDR3 nucleotides read TGTGCCAGCAGCCGAGACGCGAGGCTCTATGGCTACACCTTC. Amino acids: CASSRDARLYGYTF.

This sequence joins TRBV20-1 and TRBJ1-1; the D is unclear. The CDR3 is 10 residues long. Trimming left V 7 bases short and J 7 bases short, with 10 bases between. CDR1 and CDR2 from the germline V gene are DFQATT and SNEGSKA (reference sequence). This CDR3 is CSGSTVEAFF. In DNA form, the CDR3 reads TGCAGTGGCAGCACAGTTGAAGCTTTCTTT.

This clone was recorded only once. This chain connects TRBV29-1 to TRBJ2-3; tentatively, D is TRBD2 (7 bases). This CDR3 has 14 amino acids. The V end was cut by 4 bases, the J end by 3 bases, with 14 bases between. The V gene's germline CDR1 is SQVTM and CDR2 ANQGSEA. The CDR3 is CSVVGGGSTDTQYF. Written as DNA, the CDR3 is TGCAGCGTTGTGGGCGGGGGCAGTACAGATACGCAGTATTTT.

This chain joins TRBV9 and TRBJ2-1; D may correspond to TRBD1 or TRBD2 (7 bases each). Germline V lookup: CDR1 SGDLS, CDR2 YYNGEE. With 4 bases removed from V and 4 bases from J, the gap between germline ends came to 18 bases. CDR3 size: 16 residues. The CDR3 is CASSPRGDSRYNEQFF. The CDR3 DNA sequence: TGTGCCAGCAGCCCCCGGGGGGACAGCCGATACAATGAGCAGTTCTTC.

This chain uses TRBV27 with TRBJ2-7; weak D call: TRBD2 (5 bases). V was trimmed by 3 bases and J by 2 bases, leaving 17 bases between them. This CDR3 contains 16 residues. CDR1 is MNHEY and CDR2 is SMNVEV in the germline V gene (reference sequence). CDR3 sequence reads: CASSFKLSRATYEQYF. The CDR3 bases are TGTGCCAGCAGTTTTAAGTTATCGCGGGCTACCTACGAGCAGTACTTC.

As regards this clone: Other DNA sequences from this sample encode an identical CDR3 as well. The chain has TRBV5-1 and TRBJ2-3; TRBD1 aligns across 7 bases. This CDR3 region has 14 residues. After removal of 2 bases from V and 3 bases from J, the junction contained 3 bases not matched to a gene. Germline V gene data show CDR1 as SGHRS and CDR2 as YFSETQ. In DNA, the CDR3 is TGCGCCAGCAGCTTAGGGACAGCTACAGATACGCAGTATTTT. This gives the protein CASSLGTATDTQYF.

This chain joins TRBV28 and TRBJ2-3, with D uncertain. Looked up from germline, CDR1 is MDHEN and CDR2 is SYDVKM. The CDR3 totals 14 residues. V was cut by 3 bases and J by 7 bases, with 14 bases left in between. CDR3 in DNA: TGTGCCAGCAGTTTCGTGACTCTCACGAATACGCAGTATTTT. Translated: CASSFVTLTNTQYF.